These 7 T cell receptor beta chains were sequenced from one sample in a study of blood T cell repertoires in COVID-19. Clones were sequenced by immunoSEQ multiplex PCR, and TCRdb holds only the in-frame ones, with some missing. Seen here are hundreds of thousands of clones, about 91% observed once, and the top ten hold approximately 9%. The sample consisted of PBMCs or T cells enriched from blood (not recorded which). All receptors come from a woman aged 18-29 years who had recovered from COVID-19.

This clone has only a few counts. V is TRBV19 and J is TRBJ1-1; 7 bases match TRBD1. The CDR3 loop spans 14 amino acids. The germline V gene encodes CDR1 LNHDA and CDR2 SQIVND (reference sequence). With V trimmed by 5 bases and J by 3 bases, 6 bases remained unmatched. Written as DNA, the CDR3 is TGTGCCAGTAGTGTCTACAGGGGCGACACTGAAGCTTTCTTT. This sequence encodes CASSVYRGDTEAFF. Looking up the rest from reference TRBV19 and TRBJ1-1 gives the full variable domain: DGGITQSPKYLFRKEGQNVTLSCEQNLNHDAMYWYRQDPGQGLRLIYYSQIVNDFQKGDIAEGYSVSREKKESFPLTVTSAQKNPTAFYLCASSVYRGDTEAFFGQGTRLTVV.

This chain joins TRBV7-6 and TRBJ1-1, with a weak D call TRBD1 (5 bases). The V end was cut by 2 bases, the J end by 4 bases, with 17 bases between. The V gene's germline CDR1 is SGHVS and CDR2 FNYEAQ. This CDR3 region has 16 residues. CDR3 in DNA: TGTGCCAGCAGCTTATCTCAAATGGGGGGTGGCACTGAAGCTTTCTTT. It translates to CASSLSQMGGGTEAFF.

The gene calls are TRBV5-1 and TRBJ1-1; 7 bases agree with TRBD1. V lost 3 bases, J lost 1 base, and 3 bases stayed unmatched. The CDR3 sequence is 14 residues long. Germline lookup yields CDR1 SGHRS and CDR2 YFSETQ. CDR3 sequence reads: CASSSRTGNTEAFF. In DNA form, the CDR3 reads TGCGCCAGCAGCTCGAGGACAGGGAACACTGAAGCTTTCTTT.

V is TRBV6-1 and J is TRBJ2-5; tentative D call: TRBD1 (6 bases). CDR3 length: 13 residues. Trimming pared 3 bases from V and 3 bases from J, leaving 8 bases between. Germline CDR1 and CDR2: MNHNS and SASEGT. CDR3 in DNA: TGTGCCAGCAGTGACAGGACAGAAGAGACCCAGTACTTC. Protein sequence: CASSDRTEETQYF.

This chain uses TRBV7-3 with TRBJ2-7, with 9 nucleotides matching TRBD2. The CDR3 runs 18 residues. Germline CDR1 reads SGHTA; CDR2 reads FQGTGA. J gave up 6 bases and V 0 bases, and 15 bases lay outside the gene matches. The CDR3 here is CASSLTGIAGAAGAEQYF. CDR3 in DNA: TGTGCCAGCAGCTTAACGGGGATAGCGGGAGCCGCCGGGGCCGAGCAGTACTTC.

The gene calls are TRBV19 and TRBJ1-3; tentative D call: TRBD1 (6 bases). V lost 7 bases and J lost 0, with 10 bases in between. This CDR3 contains 14 residues. Germline V gene lookup returns CDR1 LNHDA and CDR2 SQIVND (reference sequence). The CDR3 here is CASNQGISGNTIYF. In nucleotides, the CDR3 is TGTGCCAGTAATCAGGGGATCTCTGGAAACACCATATATTTT.

The J gene is TRBJ1-1, the V gene TRBV5-1, with D maybe TRBD1 (6 bases). The germline V gene has CDR1 SGHRS and CDR2 YFSETQ. Trimming left V 0 bases short and J 4 bases short, with 13 bases between. The CDR3 sequence is 15 residues long. The CDR3 nucleotides read TGCGCCAGCAGCTTGGTTGGGGGCTACGGCACTGAAGCTTTCTTT. Translated: CASSLVGGYGTEAFF.